This T cell receptor beta chain originates from a study of blood T cell repertoires in COVID-19. Those enrolled, adults aged about 18 to 89 years, came from some 25 US areas. Donors were grouped by their self-reported clinical history. Original analysis: Estimated nucleated cell counts came from reference gene primer amplification. Produced via immunoSEQ multiplex PCR; TCRdb's table is partial and in-frame only. V and J calls and clone size follow that table, whereas D and trimming were derived from the DNA. Here the sample spans approximately 150,000 clones, about 89% being singletons. Sample: PBMCs or T cells enriched from blood (not recorded which). The sequence derives from a man between 60 and 70 years old who had recovered from COVID-19.

The CDR3 sequence: CASSDAGTGKTQYF. In DNA form, the CDR3 reads TGCGCCAGCAGCGACGCCGGGACAGGGAAGACCCAGTACTTC. The rearrangement uses TRBV5-1 and TRBJ2-5, with 9 bases aligning to TRBD1. The CDR3 extends over 14 amino acids. V was pared by 4 bases and J by 6 bases, with 7 bases of the junction left unmatched. The germline gives CDR1 SGHRS, CDR2 YFSETQ.